This section outlines one T cell receptor beta chain sequence together with its context. These data belong to a study of T cell responses to AZD1222 COVID-19 vaccine. Method: immunoSEQ multiplex PCR; TCRdb's copy keeps in-frame clones and lacks some. The sample includes about 140,000 clones, about 91% seen only once; the top ten take approximately 4.8%. In germline, CDR1 is SGHTA, CDR2 FQGTGA. The ends lost 5 bases at V and 6 bases at J; junction bases unmatched: 11. This CDR3 is 15 amino acids long. This TCR derives from an adult in good health. The rearrangement uses TRBV7-3 and TRBJ2-7, with TRBD2 matching over 9 bases. The source was peripheral blood, collected on day 0 of AZD1222 vaccination. The DNA for the CDR3 is TGTGCCAGCAGCAGAAATGGCGGGAGGGCCAGCGAGCAGTACTTC. It specifies CASSRNGGRASEQYF.